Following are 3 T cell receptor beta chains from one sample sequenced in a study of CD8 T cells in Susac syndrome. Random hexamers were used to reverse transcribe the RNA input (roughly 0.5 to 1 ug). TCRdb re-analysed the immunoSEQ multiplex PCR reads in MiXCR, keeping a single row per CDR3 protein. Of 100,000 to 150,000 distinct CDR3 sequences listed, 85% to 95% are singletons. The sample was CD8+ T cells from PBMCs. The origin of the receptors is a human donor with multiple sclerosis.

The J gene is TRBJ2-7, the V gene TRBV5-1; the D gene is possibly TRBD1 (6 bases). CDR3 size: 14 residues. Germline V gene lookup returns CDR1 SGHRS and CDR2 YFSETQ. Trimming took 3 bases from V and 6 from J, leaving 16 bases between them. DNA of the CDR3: TGCGCCAGCAGCTCGGACAGAGAGATAAGCGAGCAGTACGTC. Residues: CASSSDREISEQYV.

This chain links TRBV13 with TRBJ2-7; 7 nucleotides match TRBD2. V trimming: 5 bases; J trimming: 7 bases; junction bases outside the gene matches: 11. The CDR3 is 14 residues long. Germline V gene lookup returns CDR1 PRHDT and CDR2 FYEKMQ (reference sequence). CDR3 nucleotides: TGTGCCAGCAGCCCATCCGGGGGGAGGAGGGAGCAGTACGTC. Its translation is CASSPSGGRREQYV.

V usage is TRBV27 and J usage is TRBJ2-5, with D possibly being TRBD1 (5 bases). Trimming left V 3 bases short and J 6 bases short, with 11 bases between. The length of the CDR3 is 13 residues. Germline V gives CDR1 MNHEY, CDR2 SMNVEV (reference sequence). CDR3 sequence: CASSLGPRKTQYF. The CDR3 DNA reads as TGTGCCAGCAGTTTGGGGCCAAGAAAGACCCAGTACTTC.